This TCR beta chain is from a study of tumor-infiltrating lymphocytes in primary liver carcinoma. Study-wide context: Patients of both sexes were 30 to 69 years old. Points from the study as a whole: Relative to blood, tumors carried a significantly larger fraction of the repertoire in their top 250 clones (p = 0.039).

This CDR3 spans 13 amino acids. V was pared by 8 bases and J by 0 bases, with 8 bases between. Blood RNA originated from unsorted whole blood, with germline DNA additionally extracted. The investigators made TCR beta cDNA from 400 to 550 ng total RNA, using a constant-region primer. Each TCR beta library was derived from three nested multiplex PCR rounds that employed slightly modified ARM-PCR. TRBV1-TRBV30 forward primers and a C-beta reverse primer were used in the first two PCR rounds, which each ran for 10 cycles. TCRdb processed the multiplex PCR reads anew with MiXCR; each CDR3 protein has one entry. The table has hundreds of thousands of distinct CDR3 sequences, 65% seen once. On this clonotype itself: What it recognizes is unknown. Possible read error: a much larger clone is one base away.

The TCR was taken from a middle-aged man with primary liver carcinoma and hepatitis B virus infection. The chain is built from TRBV12-3 or TRBV12-4 and TRBJ2-1; the D gene is possibly TRBD2 (5 bases). Sample: peripheral blood. The CDR3 bases are TGTGCCAGCGTGGGGAGCTCCTACAATGAGCAGTTCTTC. It is translated as CASVGSSYNEQFF.